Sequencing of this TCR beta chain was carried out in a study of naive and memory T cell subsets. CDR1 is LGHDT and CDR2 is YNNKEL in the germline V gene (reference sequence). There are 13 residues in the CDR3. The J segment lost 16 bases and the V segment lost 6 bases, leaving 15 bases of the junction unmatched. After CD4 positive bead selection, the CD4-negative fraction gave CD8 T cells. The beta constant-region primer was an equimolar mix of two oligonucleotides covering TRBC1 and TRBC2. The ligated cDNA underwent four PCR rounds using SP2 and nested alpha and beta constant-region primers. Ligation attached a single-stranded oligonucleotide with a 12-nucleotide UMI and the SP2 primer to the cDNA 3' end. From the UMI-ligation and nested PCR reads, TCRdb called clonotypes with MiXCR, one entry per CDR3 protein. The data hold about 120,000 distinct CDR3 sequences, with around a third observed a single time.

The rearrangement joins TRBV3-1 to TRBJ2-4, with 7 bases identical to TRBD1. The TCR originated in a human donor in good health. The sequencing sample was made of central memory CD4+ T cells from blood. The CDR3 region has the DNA TGTGCCAGCAGGAACCCACAGGGGTGGGAAATATACTTC. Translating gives CASRNPQGWEIYF.